This T cell receptor beta chain is drawn from a study of a mutant IDH1 vaccine in newly diagnosed glioma. Overall study context: Treatment recipients were about 62% male and around 40% female, and their mean age was roughly 40 years. Patients previously underwent radiotherapy, temozolomide, or both, and most underwent both.

Of note for this clone: What it binds is not known.

The method was immunoSEQ multiplex PCR; TCRdb's version includes in-frame clones alone and lacks a portion of them. Found here are 10,000 to 15,000 clones, roughly four fifths of them singletons; the top ten hold about 4.3%. Specified time point: week 47, end of study. Vaccine doses each comprised 300 ug of mutant IDH1 20-mer peptide, with topical imiquimod. Vaccination of patients was performed eight times, in weeks 1, 3, 5, 7, 11, 15, 19 and 23. The TCR comes from a middle-aged woman with glioma. Sequencing was performed on PBMCs, taken from a glioma patient whose treatment included an IDH1 peptide vaccine.

CDR3 in DNA: TGTGCCAGCAGCGCAACCGGGACTAGTCAAGAGACCCAGTACTTC. This translates into CASSATGTSQETQYF. J is TRBJ2-5 and V is TRBV7-8; 8 nucleotides line up with TRBD2. The trim removed 5 bases at V and 2 bases at J, leaving 7 bases unmatched. The V gene's germline CDR1 is SGHVS and CDR2 FQNEAQ. This CDR3 region has 15 residues.